This TCR beta chain was sequenced in a study of vaccination and CD4 T cells after COVID-19. Study-level information: Cells were stimulated with overlapping spike peptide pools from SARS-CoV-2, HCoV-NL63, HCoV-OC43 and HCoV-229E. Study-wide points: Median counts of SARS-CoV-2-reactive clonotypes increased from around 20 to 38; this difference was not significant.

Treatment of the sample: roughly ten-day PBMC culture with coronavirus spike peptide pools or control peptides (ViraFEST assay). Cell culture was performed with two million PBMCs per well in the presence of about 10 IU/ml IL-2 and around 9.7 ug/ml peptide pools. Scientists ran DNA taken from cultured CD4+ T cells through the Oncomine TCR Beta short-read assay for sequencing. TCRdb redid the calling of the PCR reads with MiXCR, one entry per CDR3 protein. The repertoire consists of roughly 15,000 distinct CDR3 sequences, with around 73% occurring once and the leading ten covering 10% to 11%. On this clonotype: The antigen is not known.

The sample comprised CD4+ T cells from blood, cultured in vitro. This clonotype originated in a human donor who had recovered from COVID-19.

In DNA, the CDR3 is TGTGCCAGTACCGGGACTAGCGGGAGGACAGATACGCAGTATTTT. Translated: CASTGTSGRTDTQYF. The chain carries TRBV19 and TRBJ2-3; the match to TRBD2 covers 15 bases. There are 15 residues in the CDR3. From germline, CDR1 is LNHDA and CDR2 SQIVND (reference sequence). Trimming removed 7 bases from V and 3 bases from J; junction bases left unmatched: 2.